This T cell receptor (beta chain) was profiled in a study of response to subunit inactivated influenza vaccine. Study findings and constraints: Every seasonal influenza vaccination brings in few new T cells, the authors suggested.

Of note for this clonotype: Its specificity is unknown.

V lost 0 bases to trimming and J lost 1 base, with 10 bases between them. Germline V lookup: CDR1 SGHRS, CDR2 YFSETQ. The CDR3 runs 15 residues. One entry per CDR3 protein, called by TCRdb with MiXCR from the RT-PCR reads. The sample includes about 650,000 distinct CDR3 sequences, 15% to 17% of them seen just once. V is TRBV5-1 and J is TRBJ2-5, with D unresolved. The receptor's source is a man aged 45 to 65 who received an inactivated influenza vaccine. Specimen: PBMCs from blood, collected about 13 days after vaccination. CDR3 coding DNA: TGCGCCAGCAGCTTGGCCAACCCGCCCCAAGAGACCCAGTACTTC. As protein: CASSLANPPQETQYF.